One T cell receptor (beta chain) is described in this entry. Its antigen is unidentified. The source of the sample is a study of CD8 T cells in Susac syndrome. Study observations and caveats: The number of individuals included in the study's TCR sequencing and HLA analysis was acknowledged as relatively small.

V was shortened by 7 bases and J by 7 bases, with 21 bases between the two germline ends. This CDR3 is built from 14 residues. Germline V lookup: CDR1 SGHRS, CDR2 YFSETQ. RNA was extracted with the RNeasy kit, and a quantity of about 0.45 to 1 ug was reverse transcribed using random hexamers. TCRdb re-called the immunoSEQ multiplex PCR reads with MiXCR, one entry per CDR3 protein. This table holds approximately 190,000 distinct CDR3 sequences, roughly 91% found once. V usage is TRBV5-1 and J usage is TRBJ2-7; D remains unclear. The sample comprised CD4+ T cells from PBMCs. The source of this sequence is a human donor with Susac syndrome. CDR3 in DNA: TGCGCCAGCGCCTCTGGGCAGGCCCAAGGGGAGCAGTACTTC. Protein sequence: CASASGQAQGEQYF.